Shown below are 4 T cell receptor beta chains from a single sample sequenced in a study of Ad26.COV2.S vaccination and SARS-CoV-2 variants. Assay used: immunoSEQ multiplex PCR; TCRdb lists only in-frame clones, some missing. The repertoire holds about 680,000 clones, roughly 90% seen once, with 1.5% in the top ten. Treatment specified: 15 to 20 received Ad26.COV2.S at low or high dose, single or two shots; roughly five received placebo; per-sample allocation not given. The investigators took samples on day 63 after the first vaccine or placebo injection. The sequenced sample was peripheral blood, obtained in a trial of Ad26.COV2.S vaccine versus placebo. The receptor set was obtained from a person between 18 and 65 years old who received the Ad26.COV2.S COVID-19 vaccine or a placebo.

The rearrangement links TRBV30 to TRBJ2-7; D possibly corresponds to TRBD2 (6 bases). This CDR3 has 17 amino acids. Between the trimmed V and J ends, which lost 1 base and 4 bases, there was a span of 23 bases. From germline, CDR1 is GTSNPN and CDR2 SVGIG (reference sequence). CDR3 region: CAWSGRGELQRRYEQYF. CDR3 nucleotides: TGTGCCTGGAGTGGGAGGGGAGAACTTCAACGGCGATACGAGCAGTACTTC. Complete variable domain (other parts from reference TRBV30 and TRBJ2-7): SQTIHQWPATLVQPVGSPLSLECTVEGTSNPNLYWYRQAAGRGLQLLFYSVGIGQISSEVPQNLSASRPQDRQFILSSKKLLLSDSGFYLCAWSGRGELQRRYEQYFGPGTRLTVT.

The V gene is TRBV6-5, the J gene TRBJ1-2, with 8 bases fitting TRBD1. The CDR3 consists of 13 residues. Unmatched junction bases numbered 8, after V lost 6 bases and J lost 8 bases. The germline V gene encodes CDR1 MNHEY and CDR2 SVGAGI. The chain's CDR3 is CASRILTGEGYTF. The CDR3 DNA reads TGTGCCAGCAGGATCTTGACAGGGGAGGGCTACACCTTC.

V gene TRBV6-6 combines with J gene TRBJ1-2; D uncertain. Trimming pared 7 bases from V and 8 bases from J, leaving 14 bases between. Per germline, CDR1 MNHNY and CDR2 SVGAGI (reference sequence). The CDR3 is made up of 12 amino acids. CDR3 protein: CASTEKGHGYTF. The CDR3 nucleotides read TGTGCCAGCACTGAAAAAGGGCACGGCTACACCTTC.

V gene TRBV6-2 or TRBV6-3 combines with J gene TRBJ2-4; no reliable D call. The CDR3 spans 14 residues. The V and J ends lost 6 bases and 0 bases respectively, with 9 bases between them. CDR1 is MNHEY and CDR2 is SVGEGT in the germline V gene. For the CDR3, the DNA is TGTGCCAGCAGCTCCCCCCTAGCCAAAAACATTCAGTACTTC. This translates into CASSSPLAKNIQYF.